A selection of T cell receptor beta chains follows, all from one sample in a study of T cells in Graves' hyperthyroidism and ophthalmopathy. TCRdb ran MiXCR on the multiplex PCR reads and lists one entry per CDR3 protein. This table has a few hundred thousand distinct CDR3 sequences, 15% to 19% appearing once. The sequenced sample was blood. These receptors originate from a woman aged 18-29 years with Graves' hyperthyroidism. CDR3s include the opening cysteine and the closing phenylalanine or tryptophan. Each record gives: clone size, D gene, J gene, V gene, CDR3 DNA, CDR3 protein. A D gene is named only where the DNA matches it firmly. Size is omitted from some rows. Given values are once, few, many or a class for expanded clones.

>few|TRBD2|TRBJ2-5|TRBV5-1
TGCGCCAGCAGCTCGGGACTAGCGGGGCCCCAAGAGACCCAGTACTTC
CASSSGLAGPQETQYF
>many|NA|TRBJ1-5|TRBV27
TGTGCCAGCAGTCTGGGGCCGTATCAGCCCCAGCATTTT
CASSLGPYQPQHF
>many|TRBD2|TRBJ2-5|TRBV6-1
TGTGCCAGCAGTTTCAGCGGGGGGGCCGACGAGACCCAGTACTTC
CASSFSGGADETQYF
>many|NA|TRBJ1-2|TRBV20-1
TGCAGTGCTAGAGAGTCAGGGGACTATGGCTACACCTTC
CSARESGDYGYTF
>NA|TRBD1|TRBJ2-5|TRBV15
TGTGCCACCAGCGCGCTGACAGGGTTTACGGAGACCCAGTACTTC
CATSALTGFTETQYF
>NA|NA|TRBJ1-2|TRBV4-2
TGTGCCAGCAGCCAAGCCGAAAACAGGGAGGTGGCCGGCTACACCTTC
CASSQAENREVAGYTF
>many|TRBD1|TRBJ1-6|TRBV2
TGTGCCAGCAGTTTGAGCAGGGGGAATTCACCCCTCCACTTT
CASSLSRGNSPLHF
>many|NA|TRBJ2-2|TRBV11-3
TGTGCCAGCAGCTCCAGGGCCCAGCAAATCCGCCCGAACACCGGGGAGCTGTTTTTT
CASSSRAQQIRPNTGELFF
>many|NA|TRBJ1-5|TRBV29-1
TGCAGCGTTCGGGACACCAATCAGCCCCAGCATTTT
CSVRDTNQPQHF
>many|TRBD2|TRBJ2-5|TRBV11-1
TGTGCCAGCAGCTTAGTCCGGCTAGCGGGGCAAGAGACCCAGTACTTC
CASSLVRLAGQETQYF
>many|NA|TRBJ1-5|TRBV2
TGTGCCAGCACCCCAGACACAGTTAGCAATCAGCCCCAGCATTTT
CASTPDTVSNQPQHF
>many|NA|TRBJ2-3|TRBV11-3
TGTGCCAGCAGCTTAATACCAGATACGCAGTATTTT
CASSLIPDTQYF
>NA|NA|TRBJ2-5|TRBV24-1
TGTGCCACCAGTGGGTCGGCCAAAGAGACCCAGTACTTC
CATSGSAKETQYF
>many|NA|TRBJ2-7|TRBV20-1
TGCAGTGCCCCACTAGGTTACGAGCAGTACTTC
CSAPLGYEQYF
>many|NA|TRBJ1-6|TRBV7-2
TGTGCCAGCAGCTTATCTAGGGGAACCTCCACGACCTCACCCCTCCACTTT
CASSLSRGTSTTSPLHF
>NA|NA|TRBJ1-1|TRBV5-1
TGCGCCTCAGTCGGACAGAAAAACACTGAAGCTTTCTTT
CASVGQKNTEAFF
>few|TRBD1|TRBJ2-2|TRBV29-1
TGCACCACCGGGACAGGGGACGGGGAGCTGTTTTTT
CTTGTGDGELFF
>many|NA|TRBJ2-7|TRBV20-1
TGCAGTGCTATTTCTAGCGCCAACTCCTACGAGCAGTACTTC
CSAISSANSYEQYF
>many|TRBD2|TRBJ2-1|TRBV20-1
TGCAGTGCTAGGGTAGCTGTAGGCGGGAGGTGGAATGAGCAGTTCTTC
CSARVAVGGRWNEQFF